This passage covers 26 T cell receptor beta chains from one sample sequenced in a study of cytomegalovirus exposure and HLA in healthy donors. Primers: 60 Vbeta forward and 13 Jbeta reverse. TCRdb's copy holds only in-frame clones and misses some; the assay was immunoSEQ multiplex PCR. The repertoire holds roughly 93,000 clones, with around 72% as singletons. The material sequenced was PBMCs. The receptors were gathered from a male donor in good health and CMV-seronegative.

The chain is built from TRBV7-9 and TRBJ1-3; D gene uncertain. Between the trimmed V and J ends, which lost 1 base and 2 bases, there was a span of 9 bases. The CDR3 sequence is 15 residues long. Germline V gene sequence: CDR1 SEHNR, CDR2 FQNEAQ (reference sequence). The CDR3 sequence: CASSLGGLTGNTIYF. CDR3 in DNA: TGTGCCAGCAGCTTAGGAGGGCTCACTGGAAACACCATATATTTT.

The chain carries TRBV27 and TRBJ2-4; the D gene is possibly TRBD1 (6 bases). The length of the CDR3 is 15 residues. CDR1 is MNHEY, CDR2 SMNVEV, per germline (reference sequence). V lost 5 bases and J lost 8, with 19 bases in between. CDR3 sequence (DNA): TGTGCCAGCAGTGCGTCACAGGGTAGAGGTGACATTCAGTACTTC. It codes for CASSASQGRGDIQYF.

This rearrangement joins TRBV5-1 to TRBJ1-3, with 9 bases matching TRBD1. This CDR3 comprises 17 residues. Losses at the gene ends were 4 bases for V and 4 bases for J; bases not matched to a gene: 12. CDR1 SGHRS and CDR2 YFSETQ come from the germline V gene. The CDR3 nucleotides read TGCGCCAGCAGCCTATCACCGGGACAGGGTGGCGGAAACACCATATATTTT. This codes for CASSLSPGQGGGNTIYF. Looking up the rest from reference TRBV5-1 and TRBJ1-3 gives the full variable domain: KAGVTQTPRYLIKTRGQQVTLSCSPISGHRSVSWYQQTPGQGLQFLFEYFSETQRNKGNFPGRFSGRQFSNSRSEMNVSTLELGDSALYLCASSLSPGQGGGNTIYFGEGSWLTVV.

The chain carries TRBV19 and TRBJ2-7; the match to TRBD1 covers 8 bases. Germline-derived CDR1 and CDR2 are LNHDA and SQIVND (reference sequence). With V trimmed by 5 bases and J by 5 bases, 8 bases remained unmatched. CDR3 length: 14 amino acids. The CDR3 DNA sequence: TGTGCCAGTAGTCCTCAGGGACAGGCCCACGAGCAGTACTTC. This gives the protein CASSPQGQAHEQYF.

This clone has a handful of counts. The V and J genes are TRBV7-9 and TRBJ2-3; the D gene is possibly TRBD2 (6 bases). V lost 3 bases, J lost 4 bases, and 11 bases lay in between. This CDR3 has 14 residues. Germline V CDR1 and CDR2: SEHNR, FQNEAQ (reference sequence). The CDR3 DNA reads TGTGCCAGCAGCTTGGGGGGAGTCCCAGATACGCAGTATTTT. Translating it yields CASSLGGVPDTQYF. Full variable domain (missing parts from reference TRBV7-9 and TRBJ2-3): DTGVSQNPRHKITKRGQNVTFRCDPISEHNRLYWYRQTLGQGPEFLTYFQNEAQLEKSRLLSDRFSAERPKGSFSTLEIQRTEQGDSAMYLCASSLGGVPDTQYFGPGTRLTVL.

This chain connects TRBV12-2 to TRBJ2-1; the table gives TRBD2 as D, unverified against the DNA. TRBV12-2 is termed a pseudogene. There are 17 residues in the CDR3. The CDR3 DNA sequence: TGTGCAAGTCGCTTAGTCTTAGCGGTTGGCTCCTACAATGAGCAGTTCTTC. It codes for CASRLVLAVGSYNEQFF.

The chain carries TRBV7-6 and TRBJ2-7; possibly TRBD2 for D (6 bases). Per the germline V gene, CDR1 is SGHVS and CDR2 is FNYEAQ. The CDR3 runs to 14 residues. V was trimmed by 0 bases and J by 6 bases, leaving 12 bases between them. CDR3 nucleotides: TGTGCCAGCAGCTTAGCAGCCCAGGGAGGCGAGCAGTACTTC. Translated, it gives CASSLAAQGGEQYF.

Here the CDR3 DNA reads TGTGCCAGCAGCACAGCCAGAGGTCCAGGGGCCCAAAGTACCTACAATGAGCAGTTCTTC. Its protein is CASSTARGPGAQSTYNEQFF. The J gene is TRBJ2-1, the V gene TRBV27, with TRBD1 as a possible D gene (6 bases). This CDR3 is 20 amino acids long. V lost 6 bases and J lost 2, with 29 bases in between. Germline CDR1 MNHEY, CDR2 SMNVEV (reference sequence).

V is TRBV4-2 and J is TRBJ2-4; TRBD2 aligns across 9 bases. Trimming removed 0 bases from V and 7 bases from J; junction bases left unmatched: 10. The germline V gene has CDR1 LGHNA and CDR2 YNFKEQ. This CDR3 spans 17 amino acids. The CDR3 region has the DNA TGTGCCAGCAGCCAAGAGTACCGCGGGAGGGCCCAGAACATTCAGTACTTC. Protein: CASSQEYRGRAQNIQYF.

The rearrangement links TRBV6-6 to TRBJ1-2, with TRBD1 identical over 7 bases. Per the germline V gene, CDR1 is MNHNY and CDR2 is SVGAGI (reference sequence). With V trimmed by 9 bases and J by 8 bases, 6 bases remained unmatched. The length of the CDR3 is 11 residues. CDR3 nucleotide sequence: TGTGCCAGTACAGCAGGGGGAGGCTACACCTTC. This gives the protein CASTAGGGYTF.

V and J are TRBV6-1 and TRBJ2-7; 9 bases are shared with TRBD1. This CDR3 region has 15 residues. Trimming took 3 bases from V and 0 from J; bases not matched to a gene: 3. Germline V gives CDR1 MNHNS, CDR2 SASEGT. The CDR3, as DNA: TGTGCCAGCAGTGAGCACAGGGGGCTCTCCTACGAGCAGTACTTC. Amino acid sequence: CASSEHRGLSYEQYF.

The chain combines TRBV27 with TRBJ2-3; 8 bases align to TRBD2. The length of the CDR3 is 16 residues. Germline CDR1 MNHEY, CDR2 SMNVEV (reference sequence). V shed 4 bases, J shed 0 bases, and the junction held 6 bases outside the gene matches. The CDR3: CASSYGRASSTDTQYF. The CDR3 DNA is TGTGCCAGCAGTTACGGGAGGGCCTCTAGCACAGATACGCAGTATTTT.

This clone was recorded a few times. The chain combines TRBV5-4 with TRBJ2-1, with D perhaps TRBD2 (6 bases). Germline V gives CDR1 SGHNT, CDR2 YYREEE (reference sequence). Trimming shortened V by 4 bases and J by 5 bases, and 16 bases separated the two germline ends. CDR3 size: 15 residues. CDR3 in amino acids: CASSPGGGSNNEQFF. Here the CDR3 DNA reads TGTGCCAGCAGCCCCGGAGGAGGGAGTAACAATGAGCAGTTCTTC.

The rearrangement joins TRBV28 to TRBJ2-7; 8 bases map to TRBD2. CDR1 is MDHEN, CDR2 SYDVKM, per germline. V dropped 8 bases and J dropped 13; count of bases not matched to a gene: 13. There are 12 residues in the CDR3. In DNA form, the CDR3 reads TGTGCCAGCTCGGGGGGGCATCGCATCCCCTACTTC. Amino acid sequence: CASSGGHRIPYF.

The chain recombines TRBV19 with TRBJ1-5; tentatively, D is TRBD1 (5 bases). Trimming pared 3 bases from V and 1 base from J, leaving 10 bases between. The CDR3 runs 15 residues. In germline, CDR1 is LNHDA, CDR2 SQIVND (reference sequence). In DNA form, the CDR3 reads TGTGCCAGTAGTATTCCAGGGCGAAGCAATCAGCCCCAGCATTTT. This gives the protein CASSIPGRSNQPQHF.

The CDR3 here is CASSIVARDRGSEQYF. CDR3 DNA sequence: TGTGCCAGTAGTATAGTAGCCCGGGACAGGGGATCCGAGCAGTACTTC. J is TRBJ2-7 and V is TRBV19; TRBD1 matches at 10 bases. The trim removed 1 base at V and 6 bases at J, leaving 9 bases unmatched. This CDR3 region has 16 residues. Germline V gene sequence: CDR1 LNHDA, CDR2 SQIVND (reference sequence).

This rearrangement joins TRBV4-2 to TRBJ1-3, with D possibly matching TRBD1 (5 bases). Germline loops: CDR1 LGHNA, CDR2 YNFKEQ. Trimming cost V 0 bases and J 7 bases, with 34 bases left between them. This CDR3 spans 22 amino acids. CDR3 sequence: CASSQESWAQEGSELVRNTIYF. The DNA for the CDR3 is TGTGCCAGCAGCCAAGAATCATGGGCACAGGAGGGTTCGGAGCTGGTGAGGAACACCATATATTTT.

The chain employs TRBV29-1 and TRBJ2-1; D remains ambiguous. The germline gives CDR1 SQVTM, CDR2 ANQGSEA. V lost 2 bases, J lost 1 base, and 12 bases lay in between. The CDR3 runs to 15 residues. CDR3 loop: CSVEQLTRSYNEQFF. The CDR3 DNA reads TGCAGCGTTGAACAGCTAACGCGGTCCTACAATGAGCAGTTCTTC.

This chain joins TRBV9 and TRBJ1-1; D unclear. This CDR3 region has 15 residues. V was pared by 3 bases and J by 4 bases, with 16 bases between. Germline V lookup: CDR1 SGDLS, CDR2 YYNGEE. The CDR3 protein is CASSARQGEGTEAFF. The DNA of the CDR3 is TGTGCCAGCAGCGCCCGACAAGGCGAGGGCACTGAAGCTTTCTTT.

The chain employs TRBV7-2 and TRBJ1-2; 8 bases fit TRBD1. The trim removed 6 bases at V and 0 bases at J, leaving 9 bases unmatched. The germline V gene has CDR1 SGHTA and CDR2 FQGNSA. There are 16 residues in the CDR3. The DNA of the CDR3 is TGTGCCAGCAGTAGAGGGGACAGGACATCTAACTATGGCTACACCTTC. Its protein product is CASSRGDRTSNYGYTF.

This clone showed up just a few times. The chain uses TRBV4-2 and TRBJ1-4; 9 nucleotides line up with TRBD1. V was pared by 0 bases and J by 8 bases, with 10 bases of the junction left unmatched. The CDR3 covers 17 residues. Looked up from germline, CDR1 is LGHNA and CDR2 is YNFKEQ. The CDR3 loop is CASSQDLGQGSREKLFF. In nucleotides, the CDR3 is TGTGCCAGCAGCCAAGACCTAGGACAGGGGTCTAGGGAAAAACTGTTTTTT.

The CDR3 here is CASSQGLAGVRAYEQYF. The CDR3 DNA is TGCGCCAGCAGCCAAGGACTAGCGGGAGTTAGGGCCTACGAGCAGTACTTC. The chain is built from TRBV4-1 and TRBJ2-7, with 12 bases that match TRBD2. Germline CDR1 and CDR2: MGHRA and YSYEKL. V was pared by 1 base and J by 2 bases, with 6 bases of the junction left unmatched. The CDR3 covers 17 residues.

This chain uses TRBV5-1 with TRBJ2-1; 14 bases are shared with TRBD2. Looked up from germline, CDR1 is SGHRS and CDR2 is YFSETQ. J gave up 3 bases and V 2 bases, and 1 base lay outside the gene matches. The CDR3 is made up of 16 amino acids. The CDR3: CASSFGTSGSYNEQFF. Written as DNA, the CDR3 is TGCGCCAGCAGCTTCGGGACTAGCGGGAGCTACAATGAGCAGTTCTTC.

The table lists this clone with a count of one. The rearrangement links TRBV2 to TRBJ2-7, with 8 bases matching TRBD1. J lost 6 bases, V lost 2 bases, and 9 bases had no gene match. The CDR3 is made up of 15 amino acids. The V gene's germline CDR1 is SNHLY and CDR2 FYNNEI. For the CDR3, the DNA is TGTGCCAGCAGTGAATATGGGGGACAGGTCTCCGAGCAGTACTTC. As protein: CASSEYGGQVSEQYF. Full variable domain (outside the CDR3, taken from reference TRBV2 and TRBJ2-7): EPEVTQTPSHQVTQMGQEVILRCVPISNHLYFYWYRQILGQKVEFLVSFYNNEISEKSEIFDDQFSVERPDGSNFTLKIRSTKLEDSAMYFCASSEYGGQVSEQYFGPGTRLTVT.

This clone was found a few times. The V call is TRBV30, the J call TRBJ2-7; TRBD1 aligns across 10 bases. Germline trimming cut 1 base from V and 6 bases from J; bases unmatched to any gene: 3. This CDR3 is 13 amino acids long. The germline V gene encodes CDR1 GTSNPN and CDR2 SVGIG (reference sequence). The CDR3 here is CAWSADRGREQYF. The CDR3 coding sequence is TGTGCCTGGAGTGCTGACAGGGGGCGCGAGCAGTACTTC.

This clone was observed a handful of times. The rearrangement joins TRBV30 to TRBJ2-4; D is possibly TRBD1 (6 bases). Trimming left V 3 bases short and J 14 bases short, with 17 bases between. Germline V CDR1 and CDR2: GTSNPN, SVGIG (reference sequence). The CDR3 is 12 residues long. CDR3 protein: CAWSASSGQKYF. DNA for the CDR3: TGTGCCTGGAGCGCGTCATCCGGACAGAAGTACTTC.